The 9 T cell receptor beta chains in this list originate from one sample, sequenced in a study of blood T cell repertoires in COVID-19. Some clones are missing from TCRdb's copy, which holds only in-frame ones; the method was immunoSEQ multiplex PCR. The sample gives some 290,000 clones, 70% to 90% of which show up once; around 4.5% is in the top ten. Input material: peripheral blood. These receptors originate from a man aged 60 to 75 who had recovered from COVID-19.

This sequence joins TRBV19 and TRBJ1-1; D gene unclear. The CDR3 runs 14 residues. V was pared by 4 bases and J by 4 bases, with 13 bases between. Germline CDR1 LNHDA, CDR2 SQIVND (reference sequence). CDR3 residues: CASSSGPGSTEAFF. The CDR3 DNA reads as TGTGCCAGTAGTAGCGGCCCCGGGAGCACTGAAGCTTTCTTT.

V and J are TRBV9 and TRBJ2-1, with D possibly TRBD2 on 7 matching bases. In germline, CDR1 is SGDLS, CDR2 YYNGEE. The ends were cut back, 3 bases at V and 0 bases at J, with 16 bases in the middle. The CDR3 is 17 residues long. The CDR3 region has the DNA TGTGCCAGCAGCGAGAGGGGGGGACGAAGCTCCTACAATGAGCAGTTCTTC. Protein sequence: CASSERGGRSSYNEQFF.

The rearrangement joins TRBV6-5 to TRBJ2-5; 11 bases fit TRBD1. The CDR3 totals 15 residues. The V gene end was trimmed by 6 bases and the J gene end by 5 bases; junction bases not matched to a gene: 8. From germline, CDR1 is MNHEY and CDR2 SVGAGI. CDR3 residues: CASRRRDRGMETQYF. The CDR3 DNA follows: TGTGCCAGCAGGCGAAGGGACAGGGGGATGGAGACCCAGTACTTC.

The rearrangement links TRBV14 to TRBJ2-7, with 8 nucleotides matching TRBD2. V shed 4 bases and J 3 bases; nucleotides not matched to a gene: 11. This CDR3 region has 16 residues. CDR1 is SGHDN and CDR2 is FVKESK in the germline V gene. Here the CDR3 reads CASSPPGGGSGYEQYF. The CDR3 DNA follows: TGTGCCAGCAGCCCCCCCGGGGGGGGGTCCGGCTACGAGCAGTACTTC.

This rearrangement joins TRBV27 to TRBJ2-5; TRBD1 matches 8 bases. CDR1 is MNHEY, CDR2 SMNVEV, per germline (reference sequence). J was trimmed by 5 bases and V by 4 bases; bases with no gene match: 12. The length of the CDR3 is 16 residues. DNA of the CDR3: TGTGCCAGCAGTTCAGGACAGGGCTACTATATGGAGACCCAGTACTTC. Translation: CASSSGQGYYMETQYF.

The V call is TRBV10-3, the J call TRBJ1-1; the D is unclear. Trimming cost V 5 bases and J 0 bases, with 7 bases left between them. CDR1 is ENHRY and CDR2 is SYGVKD in the germline V gene. CDR3 length: 13 amino acids. The CDR3 DNA reads as TGTGCCATCAGTCCAACTATGAACACTGAAGCTTTCTTT. This encodes CAISPTMNTEAFF.

This clone showed up just a few times. The chain links TRBV7-8 to TRBJ2-3, with TRBD2 matching 7 bases. This CDR3 spans 18 amino acids. The trim removed 1 base at V and 0 bases at J, leaving 10 bases unmatched. Germline V CDR1 and CDR2: SGHVS, FQNEAQ. For the CDR3, the DNA is TGTGCCAGCAGCTTAGGTACCAGACTAGCCCCTAGCACAGATACGCAGTATTTT. Its protein product is CASSLGTRLAPSTDTQYF. Full variable domain (outside the CDR3, taken from reference TRBV7-8 and TRBJ2-3): GAGVSQSPRYKVAKRGQDVALRCDPISGHVSLFWYQQALGQGPEFLTYFQNEAQLDKSGLPSDRFFAERPEGSVSTLKIQRTQQEDSAVYLCASSLGTRLAPSTDTQYFGPGTRLTVL.

V and J are TRBV28 and TRBJ2-1; D not certain. V was shortened by 5 bases and J by 10 bases, with 9 bases between the two germline ends. The CDR3 extends over 11 amino acids. Germline V gene lookup returns CDR1 MDHEN and CDR2 SYDVKM. CDR3 nucleotides: TGTGCCAGCAGTCTTCAGTGGGAGCAGTTCTTC. Amino acid sequence: CASSLQWEQFF.

This chain links TRBV5-4 with TRBJ2-7, with TRBD2 as a possible D gene (6 bases). From germline, CDR1 is SGHNT and CDR2 YYREEE (reference sequence). The CDR3 covers 17 residues. Trimming removed 2 bases from V and 4 bases from J, with 22 bases in between. CDR3 protein: CASSFSFDSGRGYEQYF. The CDR3 DNA reads as TGTGCCAGCAGCTTTTCGTTCGATAGCGGCAGAGGGTACGAGCAGTACTTC.